The rows below give T cell receptor beta chains drawn from one sample of a study of graft-versus-host responses after intestinal transplantation. The method was immunoSEQ multiplex PCR; TCRdb's version includes in-frame clones alone and lacks a portion of them. The profile shows 35,000 to 45,000 clones, around 94% of them singletons. Sequencing was performed on PBMCs, taken 16 days after intestinal transplant. The origin of the receptors is a human patient who received an intestinal transplant, so some T cells may come from the graft donor. The CDR3 runs from the conserved cysteine through the conserved F or W. D genes are given only for firm matches. Some rows mark clone size as missing; the rest say once, few, many or name a class of expanded clone.

>TRBV27|NA|NA|TRBJ2-1
TGTGCCAGCAGTCAGAGACTGGTATTGGGTTACAATGAGCAGTTCTTC
CASSQRLVLGYNEQFF
>TRBV27|NA|TRBD1|TRBJ1-2
TGTGCCAGCAGTTCGACAGGGTTCGGGTACTATGGCTACACCTTC
CASSSTGFGYYGYTF
>TRBV5-1|NA|NA|TRBJ2-5
TGCGCCAGCAGCGATGGGGACCTCCCGGCGGAGACCCAGTACTTC
CASSDGDLPAETQYF
>TRBV7-6|NA|NA|TRBJ2-2
TGTGCCAGCAGCTTGGGGGGCACCGGGGAGCTGTTTTTT
CASSLGGTGELFF
>TRBV28|once|TRBD1|TRBJ2-7
TGTGCCAGCAGCCCCGGGACAGGGGGCTACGAGCAGTACTTC
CASSPGTGGYEQYF
>TRBV7-9|NA|NA|TRBJ1-4
TGTGCCAGCAGCCCCAACCCCACATTACGGGACTACGCAAATGAAAAACTGTTTTTT
CASSPNPTLRDYANEKLFF
>TRBV7-9|NA|NA|TRBJ2-7
TGTGCCAGCAGCCCCCGGGACTTCTCCTTGAAGCAGTACTTC
CASSPRDFSLKQYF
>TRBV6-5|NA|NA|TRBJ2-5
TGTGCCAGCCGTCGAGGCCATGGGGCTGAGACCCAGTACTTC
CASRRGHGAETQYF
>TRBV28|NA|NA|TRBJ1-5
TGTGCCAGCAGCCCCCGGCAGGGGTTTCAGCCCCAGCATTTT
CASSPRQGFQPQHF
>TRBV2|NA|NA|TRBJ2-1
TGTGCCAGCAGGATACCCGGGCGGGAGCAGTTCTTC
CASRIPGREQFF
>TRBV28|NA|NA|TRBJ1-4
TGTGCCAGCAGTCCCAATGAAAAACTGTTTTTT
CASSPNEKLFF
>TRBV29-1|NA|TRBD1|TRBJ1-1
TGCAGCGCTTTGGGACAGGGGAGGGCGGTTACTGAAGCTTTCTTT
CSALGQGRAVTEAFF
>TRBV5-6|NA|TRBD2|TRBJ2-3
TGTGCCAGCCGCCCGTGGGGGGGGACAGATACGCAGTATTTT
CASRPWGGTDTQYF
>TRBV27|once|NA|TRBJ2-7
TGTGCCAGCAGTTTAATGGGACCGGGGGACTACGAGCAGTACTTC
CASSLMGPGDYEQYF
>TRBV19|few|NA|TRBJ1-4
TGTGCCAGTAGTATAGAGGCCGGTGAAAAACTGTTTTTT
CASSIEAGEKLFF